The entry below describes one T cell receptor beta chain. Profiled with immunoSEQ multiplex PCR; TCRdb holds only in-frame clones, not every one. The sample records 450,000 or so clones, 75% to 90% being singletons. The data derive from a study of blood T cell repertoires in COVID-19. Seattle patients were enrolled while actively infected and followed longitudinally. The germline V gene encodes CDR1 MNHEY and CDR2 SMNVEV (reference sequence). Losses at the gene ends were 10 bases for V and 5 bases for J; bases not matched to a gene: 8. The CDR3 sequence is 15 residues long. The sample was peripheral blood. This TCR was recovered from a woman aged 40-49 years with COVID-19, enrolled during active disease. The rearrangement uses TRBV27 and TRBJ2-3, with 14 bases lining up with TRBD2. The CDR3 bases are TGTGCCACCCGACTAGCGGGAGGGCCGAGAGATACGCAGTATTTT. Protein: CATRLAGGPRDTQYF.